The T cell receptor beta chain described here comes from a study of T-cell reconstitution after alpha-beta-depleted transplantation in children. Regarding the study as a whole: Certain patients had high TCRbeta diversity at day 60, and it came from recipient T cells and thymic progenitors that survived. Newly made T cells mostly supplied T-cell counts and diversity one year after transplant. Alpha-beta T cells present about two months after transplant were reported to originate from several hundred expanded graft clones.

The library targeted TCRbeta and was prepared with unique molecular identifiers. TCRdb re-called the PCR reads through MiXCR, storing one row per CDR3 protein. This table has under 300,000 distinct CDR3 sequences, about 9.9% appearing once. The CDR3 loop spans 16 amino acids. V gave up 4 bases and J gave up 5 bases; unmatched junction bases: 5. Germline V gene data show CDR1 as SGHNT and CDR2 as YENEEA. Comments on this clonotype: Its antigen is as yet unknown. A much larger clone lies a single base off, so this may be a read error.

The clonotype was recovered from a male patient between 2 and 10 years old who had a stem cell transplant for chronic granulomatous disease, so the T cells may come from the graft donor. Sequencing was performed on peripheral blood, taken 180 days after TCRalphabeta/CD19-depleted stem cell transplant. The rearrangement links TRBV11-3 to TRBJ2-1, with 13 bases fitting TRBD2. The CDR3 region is CASSSTGTSGNNEQFF. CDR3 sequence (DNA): TGTGCCAGCAGCTCCACCGGGACTAGCGGGAACAATGAGCAGTTCTTC.